The 6 T cell receptor beta chains given below trace back to one sample, sequenced in a study of blood T cells in healthy people across ages (dated by TCRdb to the mid-2010s). Libraries were made using 5' RACE. Sequencing used an Illumina HiSeq 2500. A second PCR of roughly 7 to 12 cycles was run with a J-beta primer mix and a sample-barcoded 5' primer. TCRdb reworked the public reads: Q25 trimming with fastp, MiXCR clone assembly, productive beta chains retained. Identical CDR3 protein sequences are pooled into one entry, listed with their most common genes and DNA. Within this sample are hundreds of thousands of distinct CDR3 sequences, with roughly 30% of them counted one time only. About a sixth of the sample belongs to the ten largest clones. The sample taken for sequencing was blood. The receptors stem from a woman of 80 years or more in good health.

This clonotype was seen many times. This rearrangement joins TRBV29-1 to TRBJ1-2; maybe TRBD1 (6 bases). This CDR3 comprises 11 residues. Germline V gives CDR1 SQVTM, CDR2 ANQGSEA. V lost 5 bases to trimming and J lost 8 bases, with 12 bases between them. CDR3 residues: CSVMTGLGYTF. CDR3 bases: TGCAGCGTTATGACAGGACTAGGCTACACCTTC.

There are a few counts of this clonotype. The gene calls are TRBV27 and TRBJ2-1; D perhaps matches TRBD1 (6 bases). In germline, CDR1 is MNHEY, CDR2 SMNVEV (reference sequence). The CDR3 runs to 14 residues. Trimming pared 5 bases from V and 13 bases from J, leaving 21 bases between. The CDR3: CASSTWGRQETQFF. The CDR3 coding sequence is TGTGCCAGCAGTACCTGGGGGCGCCAAGAGACCCAGTTCTTC.

This clonotype appeared many times. The V gene is TRBV7-2, the J gene TRBJ2-7; a possible D gene is TRBD1 (6 bases). Germline assignment: CDR1 SGHTA and CDR2 FQGNSA. Trimming took 5 bases from V and 4 from J, leaving 15 bases between them. The CDR3 extends over 14 amino acids. CDR3 bases: TGTGCCAGCAGCCAATATGGTAGGGGGTACGAGCAGTACTTC. Its protein product is CASSQYGRGYEQYF.

The CDR3 here is CASNRGGVNYEQYF. DNA for the CDR3: TGTGCCAGCAACCGGGGGGGGGTGAACTACGAGCAGTACTTC. V and J are TRBV28 and TRBJ2-7; 8 positions agree with TRBD2. The CDR3 extends over 14 amino acids. Trimming took 7 bases from V and 3 from J; bases not matched to a gene: 8. Germline V CDR1 and CDR2: MDHEN, SYDVKM.

V usage is TRBV5-1 and J usage is TRBJ2-1; 7 bases match TRBD1. The germline CDR1 and CDR2 sequences are SGHRS and YFSETQ. With 1 base clipped from V and 9 bases from J, the junction kept 13 bases outside the gene matches. This CDR3 spans 16 amino acids. The CDR3 DNA reads TGCGCCAGCAGCTTGACGGTGGCAGGGGGACGGTTTGAGCAGTTCTTC. It codes for CASSLTVAGGRFEQFF.

The table lists this clonotype with many counts. The rearrangement uses TRBV28 and TRBJ2-1, with 9 bases aligning to TRBD1. The CDR3 extends over 16 amino acids. CDR1 is MDHEN, CDR2 SYDVKM, per germline. The junction had 11 bases not matched to a gene; V was cut back by 4 bases and J by 7 bases. CDR3 sequence (DNA): TGTGCCAGCAGTTCTCCGGGACAGGGCAACCGAAATGAGCAGTTCTTC. Amino acids: CASSSPGQGNRNEQFF.